What follows is one T cell receptor beta chain and its context. The ends were cut back, 6 bases at V and 7 bases at J, with 12 bases in the middle. Germline V gives CDR1 MDHEN, CDR2 SYDVKM. CDR3 length equals 13 residues. These data originate in a study of blood T cell repertoires in COVID-19. At the level of the study: The cDNA or gDNA used as material had been derived from T cells, B-cell-depleted T cells, or PBMCs.

Clones were sequenced by immunoSEQ multiplex PCR, and TCRdb holds only the in-frame ones, with some missing. This sample yields around 390,000 clones, of which approximately 87% are seen a single time; 10% belongs to the top ten. This clonotype was obtained from a woman aged 45 to 65 who had recovered from COVID-19. J is TRBJ1-4 and V is TRBV28; weak D call: TRBD1 (6 bases). Sequencing used PBMCs or T cells enriched from blood (not recorded which). The CDR3 protein is CASSLQGGEKLFF. As DNA, the CDR3 is TGTGCCAGCAGCTTACAGGGCGGTGAAAAACTGTTTTTT.